The 29 T cell receptor beta chains presented below share a single source sample, sequenced in a study of blood T cells in healthy people across ages. The authors ran a second PCR of roughly 6 to 12 cycles using a sample-barcoded 5' primer and a J-beta primer mix. TCRdb re-derived calls from the 5' RACE reads in MiXCR, one entry per CDR3 protein. Of under 1,100,000 distinct CDR3 sequences listed, around 27% are singletons. Another study also made use of these data, one on T cells of mothers and their children.

Sequenced: blood. The origin of the receptors is a girl aged 2 to 10 in good health.

This sequence joins TRBV4-3 and TRBJ1-2; 8 bases fit TRBD1. In germline, CDR1 is LGHNA, CDR2 YSLEER. The CDR3 is 14 amino acids. J was trimmed by 10 bases and V by 3 bases; bases with no gene match: 10. CDR3 coding DNA: TGCGCCAGCAGCCATACAGGGGGACCTGATTCCTACACCTTC. It is translated as CASSHTGGPDSYTF.

This clonotype showed up just a few times. The rearrangement uses TRBV25-1 and TRBJ1-1; D ambiguous. This CDR3 is 11 amino acids long. The ends were cut back, 7 bases at V and 5 bases at J, with 8 bases in the middle. Looked up from germline, CDR1 is MGHDK and CDR2 is SYGVNS. CDR3 nucleotide sequence: TGTGCCAGCACCCCGGGGACTGAAGCTTTCTTT. Its protein is CASTPGTEAFF.

This chain links TRBV29-1 with TRBJ2-1; 8 bases line up with TRBD1. This CDR3 region has 14 residues. V lost 4 bases to trimming and J lost 3 bases; unmatched junction nucleotides: 5. The germline CDR1 and CDR2 sequences are SQVTM and ANQGSEA. CDR3 bases: TGCAGCGTTGCAGGGGGCGAAGGCTACAATGAGCAGTTCTTC. This encodes CSVAGGEGYNEQFF.

This clonotype came up a few times. The genes are TRBV15 and TRBJ2-5; TRBD2 agrees at 7 bases. This CDR3 is built from 15 residues. In germline, CDR1 is LNHNV, CDR2 YYDKDF (reference sequence). The J segment lost 5 bases and the V segment lost 2 bases, leaving 8 bases of the junction unmatched. The CDR3 coding sequence is TGTGCCACCAGCAGATCCACGGGACTACGGGAGACCCAGTACTTC. It is translated as CATSRSTGLRETQYF.

This clonotype came up a few times. The gene calls are TRBV11-2 and TRBJ1-3; D call uncertain. This CDR3 comprises 12 residues. Germline values: CDR1 SGHAT, CDR2 FQNNGV. The V end was cut by 4 bases, the J end by 2 bases, with 3 bases between. The CDR3 coding sequence is TGTGCCAGCAGCTCCGCTGGAAACACCATATATTTT. As protein: CASSSAGNTIYF.

This chain links TRBV11-2 with TRBJ2-5; D not certain. This CDR3 has 16 amino acids. The V end lost 0 bases, the J end lost 0 bases, and 11 bases lay between the germline ends. Germline-derived CDR1 and CDR2 are SGHAT and FQNNGV. The DNA of the CDR3 is TGTGCCAGCAGCTTAGAGCCGGAACCTTACCAAGAGACCCAGTACTTC. It codes for CASSLEPEPYQETQYF.

This clonotype occurred a few times. The gene calls are TRBV28 and TRBJ2-5; TRBD2 is a possible D gene (6 bases). The DNA end favors TRBJ2-1, so the J call may be wrong. Germline CDR1 and CDR2: MDHEN and SYDVKM. The CDR3 loop spans 14 amino acids. For the CDR3, the DNA is TGTGCCGTATCTCTGGGGACTCAACACAATGAGCAGTTCTTC. This translates into CAVSLGTQHNEQFF.

The J gene is TRBJ1-1, the V gene TRBV29-1; maybe TRBD1 (6 bases). V was trimmed by 6 bases and J by 4 bases, leaving 12 bases between them. The CDR3 is made up of 12 amino acids. Germline V gene data show CDR1 as SQVTM and CDR2 as ANQGSEA. The CDR3 bases are TGCAGCGTGTCAGGGGCTATCACTGAAGCTTTCTTT. It encodes CSVSGAITEAFF. Supplemented by reference TRBV29-1 and TRBJ1-1, the full variable domain reads SAVISQKPSRDICQRGTSLTIQCQVDSQVTMMFWYRQQPGQSLTLIATANQGSEATYESGFVIDKFPISRPNLTFSTLTVSNMSPEDSSIYLCSVSGAITEAFFGQGTRLTVV.

The rearrangement joins TRBV27 to TRBJ1-2; D is undetermined. Germline V CDR1 and CDR2: MNHEY, SMNVEV (reference sequence). CDR3 length equals 16 residues. Trimming cost V 4 bases and J 3 bases, with 18 bases left between them. CDR3 in amino acids: CASSSPVTGKDYGYTF. DNA of the CDR3: TGTGCCAGCAGTTCCCCCGTGACCGGAAAGGACTATGGCTACACCTTC.

There are a few counts of this clonotype. The chain has TRBV28 and TRBJ2-7, with D perhaps TRBD1 or TRBD2 (6 bases each). Per the germline V gene, CDR1 is MDHEN and CDR2 is SYDVKM. There are 15 residues in the CDR3. V lost 4 bases and J 2 bases, leaving 15 bases between the germline ends. The CDR3 sequence: CASSYGGTSTYEQYF. In nucleotides, the CDR3 is TGTGCCAGCAGTTACGGCGGGACATCAACCTACGAGCAGTACTTC.

In this sample, this clonotype turned up a few times. The rearrangement uses TRBV12-3 or TRBV12-4 and TRBJ2-7, with TRBD2 matching 7 bases. This CDR3 has 15 amino acids. V was clipped by 2 bases and J by 2 bases; unmatched bases: 6. This chain's CDR3 is CASSLRLAVAYEQYF. The CDR3 DNA reads as TGTGCCAGCAGTTTAAGACTAGCAGTTGCCTACGAGCAGTACTTC.

The chain employs TRBV12-3 or TRBV12-4 and TRBJ2-1; TRBD1 matches 9 bases. This CDR3 contains 15 residues. V was pared by 4 bases and J by 2 bases, with 3 bases of the junction left unmatched. The CDR3 reads CASSWGTGTYNEQFF. Written as DNA, the CDR3 is TGTGCCAGCAGTTGGGGGACAGGGACCTACAATGAGCAGTTCTTC.

V gene TRBV4-1 combines with J gene TRBJ1-5; TRBD1 aligns across 9 bases. The germline V gene has CDR1 MGHRA and CDR2 YSYEKL. CDR3 length: 15 residues. The ends lost 7 bases at V and 4 bases at J; junction bases unmatched: 8. This chain's CDR3 is CASTQEQGANQPQHF. CDR3 bases: TGCGCCAGCACCCAGGAACAGGGGGCTAATCAGCCCCAGCATTTT.

This clonotype was counted between two and nine times. DNA of the CDR3: TGTGCCAGCGGGCAACGGTATAGCAATCAGCCCCAGCATTTT. This sequence encodes CASGQRYSNQPQHF. The chain joins TRBV3-1 to TRBJ1-5; D is undetermined. CDR1 is LGHDT, CDR2 YNNKEL, per germline (reference sequence). Trimming left V 8 bases short and J 0 bases short, with 11 bases between. The length of the CDR3 is 14 residues.

In nucleotides, the CDR3 is TGTGCCAGCAACACCATTATGGAAACCGGGGAGCTGTTTTTT. Its translation is CASNTIMETGELFF. This chain connects TRBV7-8 to TRBJ2-2; D remains ambiguous. Germline V gene sequence: CDR1 SGHVS, CDR2 FQNEAQ. CDR3 size: 14 residues. Trimming stripped 7 bases from V and 5 bases from J, with 14 bases between.

This clonotype was seen many times. The chain has TRBV15 and TRBJ1-5; D call uncertain. This CDR3 contains 14 residues. The V and J ends lost 0 bases and 4 bases respectively, with 7 bases between them. Germline-derived CDR1 and CDR2 are LNHNV and YYDKDF (reference sequence). The CDR3 reads CATSRDGGNQPQHF. The CDR3 DNA reads TGTGCCACCAGCAGAGATGGAGGTAATCAGCCCCAGCATTTT.

This clonotype showed up just a few times. The rearrangement links TRBV29-1 to TRBJ2-5; D possibly corresponds to TRBD1 (5 bases). The DNA matches TRBJ2-7 better at its end, which makes the J call doubtful. Germline CDR1 reads SQVTM; CDR2 reads ANQGSEA. The CDR3 is 13 amino acids. Written as DNA, the CDR3 is TGCAGCGTTGATTGGGGCAAGGAGAACGAGCAGTACTTC. This encodes CSVDWGKENEQYF.

A few counts support this clonotype. A much larger clone lies one base from this, so it may be a read error. The chain uses TRBV27 and TRBJ2-1; D is undetermined. This CDR3 spans 13 amino acids. Per germline, CDR1 MNHEY and CDR2 SMNVEV (reference sequence). CDR3 residues: CASSGSSYNEQSF. The CDR3, as DNA: TGTGCCAGCAGCGGCAGCTCCTACAATGAGCAGTCCTTC.

J is TRBJ2-5 and V is TRBV29-1; 7 nucleotides align to TRBD1. With V trimmed by 6 bases and J by 7 bases, 14 bases remained unmatched. Germline CDR1 SQVTM, CDR2 ANQGSEA. The CDR3 totals 14 residues. DNA for the CDR3: TGCAGCGTCGGACCCGGGACAGCGTCTGGGACCCAGTACTTC. It translates to CSVGPGTASGTQYF.

The chain carries TRBV12-3 or TRBV12-4 and TRBJ2-1; TRBD1 matches at 8 bases. The CDR3 is 15 amino acids. V was clipped by 6 bases and J by 8 bases; unmatched bases: 12. The CDR3, as DNA: TGTGCCAGCAGAAAGACAGGGGTACGCAACGATGAGCAGTTCTTC. Amino acids: CASRKTGVRNDEQFF.

This clonotype was detected a few times. The V and J genes are TRBV29-1 and TRBJ1-2; maybe TRBD1 (6 bases). The CDR3 totals 14 residues. Trimming removed 4 bases from V and 5 bases from J, with 17 bases in between. Per germline, CDR1 SQVTM and CDR2 ANQGSEA. As DNA, the CDR3 is TGCAGCGTTGTGAGGACAGACAAGATTTATGGCTACACCTTC. Translating gives CSVVRTDKIYGYTF.

In its sample, this clonotype was seen a few times. This chain joins TRBV27 and TRBJ2-1; 9 bases line up with TRBD2. The CDR3 loop spans 15 amino acids. CDR1 and CDR2 from the germline V gene are MNHEY and SMNVEV (reference sequence). V gave up 8 bases and J gave up 2 bases; unmatched junction bases: 7. The CDR3 loop reads CASLYSSGTYNEQFF. CDR3 in DNA: TGTGCCAGCCTATACTCTAGCGGGACCTACAATGAGCAGTTCTTC.

This chain uses TRBV6-2 or TRBV6-3 with TRBJ1-2; D not resolved. This CDR3 is built from 16 residues. Per germline, CDR1 MNHEY and CDR2 SVGEGT. V lost 6 bases to trimming and J lost 9 bases, with 26 bases between them. The CDR3 DNA reads as TGTGCCAGCAGCGGGGTTCTCAGACCTCCGTATGAATGCTACACCTTC. Translating it yields CASSGVLRPPYECYTF.

The chain recombines TRBV6-6 with TRBJ2-5, with TRBD1 identical over 11 bases. The J call may be wrong; the DNA end is better matched by TRBJ2-7. The CDR3 runs to 13 residues. CDR1 and CDR2 (germline): MNHNY, SVGAGI (reference sequence). CDR3 DNA sequence: TGTGCCAGCAGATGGACAGGGGGCGGCGAGCAGTACTTC. It yields the protein CASRWTGGGEQYF.

This chain joins TRBV6-2 or TRBV6-3 and TRBJ2-5; D is undetermined. V lost 5 bases to trimming and J lost 6 bases, with 16 bases between them. Per germline, CDR1 MNHEY and CDR2 SVGEGT. The CDR3 consists of 14 residues. CDR3 protein: CASSLSLVPQTQYF. The CDR3 bases are TGTGCCAGCAGTCTGAGTTTAGTACCCCAGACCCAGTACTTC.

The chain carries TRBV4-1 and TRBJ2-5; 8 bases map to TRBD2. The DNA end is more similar to TRBJ2-7, so the J call may be wrong. Germline V gene data show CDR1 as MGHRA and CDR2 as YSYEKL. The CDR3 consists of 16 residues. The CDR3 spells CASSPISGASSYEQYF. CDR3 DNA sequence: TGCGCCAGCAGCCCAATTAGCGGGGCGAGCTCCTACGAGCAGTACTTC.

This clonotype was observed at least ten times. The rearrangement links TRBV7-2 to TRBJ1-4; the match to TRBD1 covers 7 bases. The V gene's germline CDR1 is SGHTA and CDR2 FQGNSA. This CDR3 comprises 15 residues. Trimming removed 5 bases from V and 6 bases from J; junction bases left unmatched: 9. This CDR3 is CASSVTGQDDEKLFF. In DNA form, the CDR3 reads TGTGCCAGCAGCGTGACAGGGCAGGACGATGAAAAACTGTTTTTT.

The CDR3 spells CASSRGYVESTDTQYF. As DNA, the CDR3 is TGTGCCAGCAGTAGGGGGTACGTGGAGTCAACAGATACGCAGTATTTT. The rearrangement joins TRBV6-1 to TRBJ2-3; tentative D call: TRBD1 (6 bases). The ends were cut back, 5 bases at V and 3 bases at J, with 18 bases in the middle. Germline loops: CDR1 MNHNS, CDR2 SASEGT. CDR3 length equals 16 residues.

This clonotype was observed a few times. This sequence joins TRBV24-1 and TRBJ2-2; 14 nucleotides agree with TRBD2. Unmatched junction bases numbered 7, after V lost 4 bases and J lost 4 bases. The CDR3 consists of 18 residues. Germline-derived CDR1 and CDR2 are KGHDR and SFDVKD. The CDR3 DNA reads TGTGCCACCAGTGACTGGAAAGGACTAGCGGGGGGCACCGGGGAGCTGTTTTTT. Translating it yields CATSDWKGLAGGTGELFF.